Listed below are T cell receptor beta chains from one sample, sequenced in a study of blood T cell repertoires in COVID-19. Assay used: immunoSEQ multiplex PCR; TCRdb lists only in-frame clones, some missing. The sample has hundreds of thousands of clones, around 85% seen once. Sequencing was carried out using peripheral blood. All receptors derive from a woman aged 45-60 years with active or convalescent COVID-19. The CDR3 runs from the conserved cysteine through the conserved F or W. A D gene is named only where the DNA matches it firmly. Some rows have no size entry. The others give once, few or many, or a class for an expanded clone.

>TRBD2|once|TRBJ2-7|TRBV5-6
TGTGCCAGCAGCTTGGGGCTAGCGGGGAGCTACGAGCAGTACTTC
CASSLGLAGSYEQYF
>.|few|TRBJ1-4|TRBV6-5
TGTGCCGGGGCACAAGCGATTAATGAAAAACTGTTTTTT
CAGAQAINEKLFF
>.|medium-sized|TRBJ1-3|TRBV14
TGTGCCAGCAGCCAAGCTGGGGGACTCTCTGGAAACACCATATATTTT
CASSQAGGLSGNTIYF
>TRBD2|.|TRBJ2-3|TRBV2
TGTGCCAGCAGTAGGGCTAGCGGCTATCTGGATACGCAGTATTTT
CASSRASGYLDTQYF
>.|.|TRBJ2-5|TRBV5-6
TGTGCCAGCAGCCTCGGGACTCGGGAGACCCAGTACTTC
CASSLGTRETQYF
>.|.|TRBJ2-1|TRBV11-2
TGTGCCAGCAGCTTAGCAACCGGGACTCCTCAGTTCTTC
CASSLATGTPQFF
>TRBD1|.|TRBJ1-4|TRBV19
TGTGCCAGTAGTGCCAAATCCAGGGGGATGAATGAAAAACTGTTTTTT
CASSAKSRGMNEKLFF
>TRBD1|.|TRBJ1-2|TRBV19
TGTGCCAGTAGTATCCGGGACAGGCCCCTCTATGGCTACACCTTC
CASSIRDRPLYGYTF
>TRBD2|few|TRBJ2-1|TRBV10-3
TGTGCCATCAGTCCGACTAGCGGAAGCTACAATGAGCAGTTCTTC
CAISPTSGSYNEQFF
>.|.|TRBJ1-3|TRBV27
TGTGCCAGCGCACGACGAGGTGACTCTGGAAACACCATATATTTT
CASARRGDSGNTIYF
>TRBD1|.|TRBJ1-5|TRBV6-5
TGTGCCAGCAGGCGGGACAGTAGCAATCAGCCCCAGCATTTT
CASRRDSSNQPQHF
>.|few|TRBJ1-1|TRBV5-1
TGCGCCAGCAGCTTTAATGAAGGAGTCGGCACTGAAGCTTTCTTT
CASSFNEGVGTEAFF
>TRBD1|.|TRBJ1-2|TRBV20-1
TGCAGTGCCTCAACAGGGGGCGGCTACACCTTC
CSASTGGGYTF
>TRBD2|.|TRBJ2-3|TRBV4-1
TGCGCCAGCAGCCAGAACGGAGCGGGAGGGCCGACAGATACGCAGTATTTT
CASSQNGAGGPTDTQYF
>TRBD1|.|TRBJ2-7|TRBV15
TGTGCCACCAGCAGAGGCAGGGACAGGGGCGTCTACGAGCAGTACTTC
CATSRGRDRGVYEQYF
>TRBD1|.|TRBJ2-1|TRBV9
TGTGCCAGCAGCCTCCGGACAGGGGGCATCGATGAGCAGTTCTTC
CASSLRTGGIDEQFF
>.|.|TRBJ1-6|TRBV28
TGTGCCAGCAGCCTGGCGGGACTGAATTCACCCCTCCACTTT
CASSLAGLNSPLHF
>TRBD2|.|TRBJ2-2|TRBV2
TGTGCCAGCAGTGAATCGTCTAGCGGTACGAACACCGGGGAGCTGTTTTTT
CASSESSSGTNTGELFF
>.|once|TRBJ2-1|TRBV3-1/TRBV3-2
TGTGCCAGCAGCCGAGCGCGTCTCGGCAATGAGCAGTTCTTC
CASSRARLGNEQFF
>TRBD1|.|TRBJ1-1|TRBV24-1
TGTGCCACCAGTGAGAAATACAGGGGGCGGAACACTGAAGCTTTCTTT
CATSEKYRGRNTEAFF
>TRBD2|.|TRBJ2-7|TRBV7-8
TGTGCCAGCAGCTTAAGGTGGGGGGCTAGCGGGAGGTACTACGAGCAGTACTTC
CASSLRWGASGRYYEQYF
>.|once|TRBJ1-1|TRBV19
TGTGCCAGCCTCTGGAGGGGCCGGGGCACTGAAGCTTTCTTT
CASLWRGRGTEAFF
>.|once|TRBJ1-1|TRBV6-5
TGTGCCAGCAGTCCAGGGACATTCGACACTGAAGCTTTCTTT
CASSPGTFDTEAFF
>.|.|TRBJ2-5|TRBV7-9
TGTGCCAGCAGCTTGGTTAGCGGTGGGGAGACCCAGTACTTC
CASSLVSGGETQYF
>.|.|TRBJ2-4|TRBV27
TGTGCCAGCAGTTGGGGGCGGGCAGGGGCAACCATTCAGTACTTC
CASSWGRAGATIQYF
>TRBD2|.|TRBJ2-1|TRBV4-1
TGCGCCCGCAGCCAAGGACACCACGCGACTAGCGGGAGGGCCGACTACAATGAGCAGTTCTTC
CARSQGHHATSGRADYNEQFF
>.|.|TRBJ2-7|TRBV7-2
TGTGCCAGCGTCCAGGGACTGCACTCCTACGAGCAGTACTTC
CASVQGLHSYEQYF
>.|.|TRBJ2-1|TRBV14
TGTGCCAGCAGCCCTGGTGCGGGGAGCTCCTACAATGAGCAGTTCTTC
CASSPGAGSSYNEQFF
>TRBD1|.|TRBJ1-6|TRBV6-2/TRBV6-3
TGTGCCAGCAGTGGTGACAGGGGGCGATCCTATAATTCACCCCTCCACTTT
CASSGDRGRSYNSPLHF
>.|.|TRBJ1-5|TRBV5-1
TGCGCCAGCAGCTTGTGGTCCAGGGATCAGCCCCAGCATTTT
CASSLWSRDQPQHF
>TRBD2|.|TRBJ2-3|TRBV11-2
TGTGCCAGCGGGTACGGGCTAGCGGGACCGGATACGCAGTATTTT
CASGYGLAGPDTQYF
>TRBD2|.|TRBJ2-3|TRBV5-1
TGCGCCAGCAGGACTAGCGGGAGGACAGATACGCAGTATTTT
CASRTSGRTDTQYF
>.|.|TRBJ2-3|TRBV3-1/TRBV3-2
TGTGCCAGCAGCACCCAGGCTAGGGGGACGGATACGCAGTATTTT
CASSTQARGTDTQYF
>TRBD1|few|TRBJ1-2|TRBV29-1
TGCAGCATTTGGACAGGACTCTATGGCTACACCTTC
CSIWTGLYGYTF
>TRBD2|.|TRBJ2-7|TRBV6-5
TGTGCCAGCAGCGTTACAAGCGGGAGCCCCTACGAGCAGTACTTC
CASSVTSGSPYEQYF
>TRBD1|.|TRBJ2-1|TRBV5-5
TGTGCCAGCAGTCCCGGGACAGGGTCCTACAATGAGCAGTTCTTC
CASSPGTGSYNEQFF
>.|.|TRBJ2-7|TRBV27
TGTGCCAGCAGTTCCAGGGCCGGTTACGAGCAGTACTTC
CASSSRAGYEQYF
>.|.|TRBJ2-3|TRBV18
TGTGCCAGCTCACCACGGACTAGCACAGATACGCAGTATTTT
CASSPRTSTDTQYF
>.|many|TRBJ2-5|TRBV7-3
TGTGCCAGCAGCGAGGAGCTCCAAGAGACCCAGTACTTC
CASSEELQETQYF
>.|many|TRBJ2-2|TRBV29-1
TGCAGCGTTGGACAGGTTAAAGGCACCGGGGAGCTGTTTTTT
CSVGQVKGTGELFF
>TRBD2|.|TRBJ2-7|TRBV10-3
TGTGCCATCAGTGAGTCGCTAGCGGTATCCTACGAGCAGTACTTC
CAISESLAVSYEQYF
>.|few|TRBJ1-6|TRBV7-2
TGTGCCAGCAGCTTAGATGGCAGAAGCTCCTATAATTCACCCCTCCACTTT
CASSLDGRSSYNSPLHF
>.|.|TRBJ1-1|TRBV2
TGTGCCAGCAGTGGTAACAGGGTTGAAGCTTTCTTT
CASSGNRVEAFF
>.|once|TRBJ1-5|TRBV24-1
TGTGCCACCGCCGGGAGTGAACCAAATCAGCCCCAGCATTTT
CATAGSEPNQPQHF
>TRBD2|few|TRBJ2-1|TRBV24-1
TGTGCCACCAGTGATCACGACCCCGGGACTAGCGGGAGTTCGCGCCCCTACAATGAGCAGTTCTTC
CATSDHDPGTSGSSRPYNEQFF
>TRBD1|.|TRBJ1-2|TRBV6-5
TGTGCCAGCGGACTAATCCGGGACAGGGTTGGCTACACCTTC
CASGLIRDRVGYTF
>.|.|TRBJ1-1|TRBV19
TGTGCCAGTAGTATGGGGAGTCGCACTGAAGCTTTCTTT
CASSMGSRTEAFF
>TRBD2|.|TRBJ2-1|TRBV28
TGTGCCAGCAGTTTCGTTGACGGACTAGCGGGTTACAATGAGCAGTTCTTC
CASSFVDGLAGYNEQFF
>TRBD2|.|TRBJ2-1|TRBV27
TGTGCCAGCAGGTTGCTAGCGGGAGAAAATGAGCAGTTCTTC
CASRLLAGENEQFF
>.|.|TRBJ1-1|TRBV5-4
TGTGCCAGCAGCTTACTTTGGGCGGGGAACACTGAAGCTTTCTTT
CASSLLWAGNTEAFF
>.|.|TRBJ1-2|TRBV4-2
TGTGCCAGCAGCCAAGGTGCTGGTAGGGGCGATGGCTACACCTTC
CASSQGAGRGDGYTF
>TRBD1|.|TRBJ2-2|TRBV19
TGTGCCAGTAAGATAAGACAGGGGGCGAACACCGGGGAGCTGTTTTTT
CASKIRQGANTGELFF
>TRBD1|once|TRBJ1-1|TRBV5-1
TGCGCCAGCGCAATCACAACGACAGGGGGCGCTTACACTGAAGCTTTCTTT
CASAITTTGGAYTEAFF
>.|.|TRBJ1-6|TRBV6-5
TGTGCCAGCAGCGGGACACCCTATAATTCACCCCTCCACTTT
CASSGTPYNSPLHF